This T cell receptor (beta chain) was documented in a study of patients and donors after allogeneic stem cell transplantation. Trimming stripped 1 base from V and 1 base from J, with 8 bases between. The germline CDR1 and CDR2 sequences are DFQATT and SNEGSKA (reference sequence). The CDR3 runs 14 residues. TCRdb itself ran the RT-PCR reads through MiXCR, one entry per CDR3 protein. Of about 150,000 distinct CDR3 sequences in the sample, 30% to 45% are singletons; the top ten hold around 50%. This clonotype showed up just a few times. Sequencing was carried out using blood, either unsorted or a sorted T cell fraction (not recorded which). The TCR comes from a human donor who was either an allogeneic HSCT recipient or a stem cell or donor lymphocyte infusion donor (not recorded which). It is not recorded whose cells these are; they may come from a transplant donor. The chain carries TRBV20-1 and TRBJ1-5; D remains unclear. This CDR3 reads CSARGTESNQPQHF. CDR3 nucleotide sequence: TGCAGTGCTAGAGGCACTGAGAGCAATCAGCCCCAGCATTTT.